A selection of T cell receptor beta chains follows, all from one sample in a study of blood T cell repertoires in COVID-19. The table came from immunoSEQ multiplex PCR; TCRdb's copy has only in-frame clones and leaves some out. The profile covers 110,000 to 150,000 clones, with about 90% appearing a single time and more than 9.5% taken by the ten largest. The sample taken for sequencing was peripheral blood. The receptors stem from a woman older than 75 with acute or convalescent COVID-19. Both conserved end residues are part of each CDR3. The order of the fields is D gene, V gene, clone size, J gene, CDR3 DNA, CDR3 protein. A D gene is named only where the DNA matches it firmly. Size values are once, few and many counts, or a class for expanded clones, and some rows have none.

.,TRBV29-1,.,TRBJ1-5,TGCAGCGTTCCTGGGGGGGATATGAGCAATCAGCCCCAGCATTTT,CSVPGGDMSNQPQHF
.,TRBV4-1,.,TRBJ1-5,TGCGCCAGCAGCCAAGACGGGACATCCTATAGCAATCAGCCCCAGCATTTT,CASSQDGTSYSNQPQHF
.,TRBV6-5,.,TRBJ1-1,TGTGCCAGCAGTTACACGCGGAACACTGAAGCTTTCTTT,CASSYTRNTEAFF
TRBD2,TRBV10-3,.,TRBJ2-3,TGTGCCATCAGTGAGAGGGCGGGGGGGCTTCCAGATACGCAGTATTTT,CAISERAGGLPDTQYF
TRBD1,TRBV6-5,.,TRBJ1-2,TGTGCCAGCAGACCGACAGGGGGCTATGGCTACACCTTC,CASRPTGGYGYTF
.,TRBV7-2,.,TRBJ1-3,TGTGCCAGCAGCTTAGCGCCAGGGCGCTCCGGAAACACCATATATTTT,CASSLAPGRSGNTIYF
.,TRBV25-1,.,TRBJ1-1,TGTGCCAGCTGCTCGCCGGGACGGGGGACCACTGAAGCTTTCTTT,CASCSPGRGTTEAFF
.,TRBV18,.,TRBJ2-1,TGTGCCAGCTCAACCACAACGAATGAGCAGTTCTTC,CASSTTTNEQFF
TRBD2,TRBV4-3,.,TRBJ2-7,TGCGCCAGCAGCCAAGCCCACCCGGTAGCGGGGAGCTACGAGCAGTACTTC,CASSQAHPVAGSYEQYF
.,TRBV5-5,.,TRBJ2-3,TGTGCCAGCAGCGCGTACAGGGCGTGGGGGACAGATACGCAGTATTTT,CASSAYRAWGTDTQYF
.,TRBV6-5,once,TRBJ1-3,TGTGCCAGCACTGGCACCCGAAACACCATATATTTT,CASTGTRNTIYF
TRBD2,TRBV29-1,.,TRBJ2-3,TGCAGCGTTATTACGACTAGCGGGGGCCCCACAGATACGCAGTATTTT,CSVITTSGGPTDTQYF
.,TRBV5-6,few,TRBJ1-4,TGTGCCAGCAGCTTGCGGAGGGGTACAACTAATGAAAAACTGTTTTTT,CASSLRRGTTNEKLFF
.,TRBV7-2,once,TRBJ1-2,TGTGCCAGCAGCCCAGCCAGGGCCTTTAACTATGGCTACACCTTC,CASSPARAFNYGYTF
.,TRBV7-9,.,TRBJ2-3,TGTGCCAGCAGCTTAATGGGCGATACGCAGTATTTT,CASSLMGDTQYF
TRBD2,TRBV7-9,.,TRBJ2-3,TGTGCCAGCAGCTGGGGGGGGGTCCCCACAGATACGCAGTATTTT,CASSWGGVPTDTQYF
TRBD1,TRBV29-1,.,TRBJ1-2,TGCAGCGCACGACAGGGCTTGGACTACACCTTC,CSARQGLDYTF
TRBD2,TRBV7-2,.,TRBJ2-1,TGTGCCAGCAGCTTTCTAGCGGGGGGGCCGTCCTACAATGAGCAGTTCTTC,CASSFLAGGPSYNEQFF
TRBD1,TRBV4-2,.,TRBJ1-2,TGTGCCAGCAGCTGGGACAGGGGGCCTGGCTACACCTTC,CASSWDRGPGYTF
.,TRBV18,once,TRBJ2-7,TGTGCCAGCTCACCACGGGGCCAAGGTACCGAGCAGTACTTC,CASSPRGQGTEQYF
.,TRBV20-1,.,TRBJ1-5,TGCAGTGCTAGTTTCGGGGGGCCGCAGCCCCAGCATTTT,CSASFGGPQPQHF
.,TRBV5-1,.,TRBJ2-2,TGCGCCAGCAGCTCCCCGCCTGGGGAGAGTCTGGCCGGGGAGCTGTTTTTT,CASSSPPGESLAGELFF
TRBD2,TRBV30,.,TRBJ2-1,TGTGCCTGGAGTGCGAGCGGGGGGTTCGACAATGAGCAGTTCTTC,CAWSASGGFDNEQFF
TRBD1,TRBV7-8,.,TRBJ1-2,TGTGCCAGCAGACCCCAGGGGGCGGTCCAGTATGGCTACACCTTC,CASRPQGAVQYGYTF
TRBD1,TRBV19,once,TRBJ1-2,TGTGCCAGTAGTACCCTCCCGGGACAGGGGTTCTATGGCTACACCTTC,CASSTLPGQGFYGYTF